The 28 T cell receptor beta chains presented below share a single source sample, sequenced in a study of PD-L1 blockade in urothelial cancer. Produced via immunoSEQ multiplex PCR; TCRdb's table is partial and in-frame only. The data hold tens of thousands of clones, with around 82% observed a single time. Specimen: PBMCs, collected around atezolizumab (anti-PD-L1) treatment. These receptors were taken from a man aged 55 to 70 with urothelial cancer.

The gene calls are TRBV28 and TRBJ1-2; 10 bases match TRBD1. This CDR3 comprises 14 residues. Germline-derived CDR1 and CDR2 are MDHEN and SYDVKM. V dropped 5 bases and J dropped 4; count of bases not matched to a gene: 4. CDR3 loop: CASSRGQGFYGYTF. In nucleotides, the CDR3 is TGTGCCAGCAGTAGGGGACAGGGGTTCTATGGCTACACCTTC.

J is TRBJ1-3 and V is TRBV7-2; no firm D call. The V gene's germline CDR1 is SGHTA and CDR2 FQGNSA. The V and J ends lost 1 base and 0 bases respectively, with 10 bases between them. The CDR3 length is 16 residues. The CDR3 spells CASSLDPSPSGNTIYF. The CDR3 region has the DNA TGTGCCAGCAGCTTAGACCCGAGTCCCTCTGGAAACACCATATATTTT.

The J gene is TRBJ1-2, the V gene TRBV10-3; D is possibly TRBD1 (5 bases). The CDR3 loop spans 15 amino acids. The V gene's germline CDR1 is ENHRY and CDR2 SYGVKD. With 2 bases removed from V and 1 base from J, the gap between germline ends came to 11 bases. CDR3 sequence reads: CAISEDSSGNYGYTF. CDR3 sequence (DNA): TGTGCCATCAGTGAGGACAGTTCGGGTAACTATGGCTACACCTTC.

This sequence joins TRBV13 and TRBJ2-1; D possibly corresponds to TRBD2 (6 bases). Germline V gives CDR1 PRHDT, CDR2 FYEKMQ (reference sequence). V shed 6 bases and J shed 6 bases, with 18 bases lying between them. CDR3 length: 15 amino acids. The CDR3 DNA reads TGTGCCAGCAGACCGGGACTTGCGGGACTCAATGAGCAGTTCTTC. Translated, it gives CASRPGLAGLNEQFF. The complete variable domain, with remaining parts taken from reference TRBV13 and TRBJ2-1, reads AAGVIQSPRHLIKEKRETATLKCYPIPRHDTVYWYQQGPGQDPQFLISFYEKMQSDKGSIPDRFSAQQFSDYHSELNMSSLELGDSALYFCASRPGLAGLNEQFFGPGTRLTVL.

The chain joins TRBV5-6 to TRBJ1-1; D possibly corresponds to TRBD1 (5 bases). Germline V gene data show CDR1 as SGHDT and CDR2 as YYEEEE. V lost 3 bases, J lost 0 bases, and 12 bases lay in between. The CDR3 loop spans 15 amino acids. This chain's CDR3 is CASSSGTLMNTEAFF. CDR3 coding DNA: TGTGCCAGCAGCTCGGGGACTCTCATGAACACTGAAGCTTTCTTT.

In nucleotides, the CDR3 is TGTGCCAGCAGCTTAGGCCGGACAGGCCCCTACGAGCAGTACTTC. It yields the protein CASSLGRTGPYEQYF. The chain combines TRBV13 with TRBJ2-7; 7 bases are shared with TRBD1. This CDR3 has 15 residues. V lost 0 bases, J lost 2 bases, and 4 bases stayed unmatched. CDR1 is PRHDT, CDR2 FYEKMQ, per germline (reference sequence).

This clone was seen a handful of times. This chain connects TRBV7-2 to TRBJ2-7; no definite D call. CDR1 is SGHTA and CDR2 is FQGNSA in the germline V gene. The length of the CDR3 is 13 residues. Trimming shortened V by 2 bases and J by 2 bases, and 7 bases separated the two germline ends. CDR3 protein: CASSLPPTYEQYF. CDR3 DNA: TGTGCCAGCAGCTTACCCCCCACCTACGAGCAGTACTTC.

The chain joins TRBV28 to TRBJ2-7, with D perhaps TRBD2 (5 bases). Trimming cost V 3 bases and J 0 bases, with 9 bases left between them. This CDR3 spans 14 amino acids. Germline CDR1 and CDR2: MDHEN and SYDVKM. The CDR3: CASSFPGNSYEQYF. DNA for the CDR3: TGTGCCAGCAGTTTTCCGGGGAACTCCTACGAGCAGTACTTC.

The rearrangement links TRBV7-9 to TRBJ2-2; TRBD1 matches 9 bases. Unmatched junction bases numbered 3, after V lost 0 bases and J lost 1 base. CDR3 length: 17 amino acids. Germline V CDR1 and CDR2: SEHNR, FQNEAQ (reference sequence). The CDR3: CASSLAETGGNTGELFF. The CDR3 nucleotides are TGTGCCAGCAGCTTAGCCGAGACAGGGGGGAACACCGGGGAGCTGTTTTTT.

This clone was seen a few times. V gene TRBV4-2 combines with J gene TRBJ1-2, with no clear D. The CDR3 has 13 residues. Germline V gene data show CDR1 as LGHNA and CDR2 as YNFKEQ. V was clipped by 1 base and J by 8 bases, with 11 bases between them. CDR3 coding DNA: TGTGCCAGCAGCCAAGCCCCAGGTTGGGGCTACACCTTC. It specifies CASSQAPGWGYTF.

This chain uses TRBV7-9 with TRBJ2-7, with 7 bases lining up with TRBD1. Germline V gives CDR1 SEHNR, CDR2 FQNEAQ (reference sequence). The V and J ends lost 7 bases and 1 base, in that order; junction bases with no gene match: 4. The CDR3 totals 13 residues. In DNA form, the CDR3 reads TGTGCCAGCACCAAGGGACAGTCCTACGAGCAGTACTTC. This codes for CASTKGQSYEQYF.

The chain recombines TRBV28 with TRBJ1-3, with D uncertain. The V gene's germline CDR1 is MDHEN and CDR2 SYDVKM. The CDR3 length is 16 residues. The germline V and J ends were trimmed by 4 bases and 0 bases, with 13 bases remaining between them. The CDR3 spells CASSSPAGSSGNTIYF. CDR3 sequence (DNA): TGTGCCAGCAGTTCTCCGGCGGGAAGCTCTGGAAACACCATATATTTT.

The V and J genes are TRBV6-1 and TRBJ2-5; maybe TRBD2 (5 bases). The germline V gene has CDR1 MNHNS and CDR2 SASEGT. CDR3 length: 16 residues. Trimming took 2 bases from V and 1 from J, leaving 14 bases between them. The CDR3 nucleotides are TGTGCCAGCAGTGAACCACGTCGAGGGTTCCAAGAGACCCAGTACTTC. It codes for CASSEPRRGFQETQYF.

The chain carries TRBV7-2 and TRBJ2-1, with D unclear. The CDR3 runs 13 residues. Trimming shortened V by 1 base and J by 10 bases, and 11 bases separated the two germline ends. Per the germline V gene, CDR1 is SGHTA and CDR2 is FQGNSA. CDR3 amino acids: CASSLDRIGEQFF. CDR3 coding DNA: TGTGCCAGCAGCTTAGATAGGATCGGGGAGCAGTTCTTC.

The V and J genes are TRBV4-1 and TRBJ1-1; D remains ambiguous. V shed 1 base and J shed 1 base, with 7 bases lying between them. The CDR3 spans 14 residues. Germline V CDR1 and CDR2: MGHRA, YSYEKL. The DNA of the CDR3 is TGCGCCAGCAGCCAAGTGAGGGCGAACACTGAAGCTTTCTTT. Amino acids: CASSQVRANTEAFF.

This chain uses TRBV4-3 with TRBJ2-1, with D tentatively TRBD2 (6 bases). Germline V gives CDR1 LGHNA, CDR2 YSLEER. Trimming removed 2 bases at V and 15 bases at J, with 17 bases between. The CDR3 contains 13 residues. The DNA of the CDR3 is TGCGCCAGCAGCCAACGCCCCCAGGACTATCGGTTCTTC. Translated: CASSQRPQDYRFF.

The V and J genes are TRBV5-1 and TRBJ1-1; weak D call: TRBD1 (5 bases). CDR1 and CDR2 from the germline V gene are SGHRS and YFSETQ. V lost 3 bases and J lost 6, with 15 bases in between. The CDR3 loop spans 14 amino acids. CDR3 nucleotide sequence: TGCGCCAGCAGCTCCCCCCTAGGGGTCGCTGAAGCTTTCTTT. Its translation: CASSSPLGVAEAFF. The complete variable domain, with remaining parts taken from reference TRBV5-1 and TRBJ1-1, reads KAGVTQTPRYLIKTRGQQVTLSCSPISGHRSVSWYQQTPGQGLQFLFEYFSETQRNKGNFPGRFSGRQFSNSRSEMNVSTLELGDSALYLCASSSPLGVAEAFFGQGTRLTVV.

This clone was seen only once. The rearrangement links TRBV19 to TRBJ2-1, with 12 bases that match TRBD2. Germline loops: CDR1 LNHDA, CDR2 SQIVND (reference sequence). This CDR3 is 16 amino acids long. V lost 5 bases, J lost 6 bases, and 8 bases stayed unmatched. The CDR3 reads CASSAHTSGRSNEQFF. The CDR3 nucleotides read TGTGCCAGTAGTGCCCACACTAGCGGGAGGTCCAATGAGCAGTTCTTC.

CDR3 coding DNA: TGTGCCAGCAGCTTAGCGGCCACTCTCACAGATACGCAGTATTTT. It specifies CASSLAATLTDTQYF. The genes are TRBV5-4 and TRBJ2-3, with TRBD2 as a possible D gene (5 bases). The CDR3 covers 15 residues. V was clipped by 2 bases and J by 2 bases, with 12 bases between them. Germline-derived CDR1 and CDR2 are SGHNT and YYREEE (reference sequence).

The genes are TRBV4-2 and TRBJ1-6; tentative D call: TRBD1 (5 bases). The CDR3 contains 16 residues. V was trimmed by 4 bases and J by 9 bases, leaving 19 bases between them. CDR1 LGHNA and CDR2 YNFKEQ come from the germline V gene. DNA of the CDR3: TGTGCCAGCAGCCCGCTGGGGGGGGATTTGGGTTCACCCCTCCACTTT. The encoded protein is CASSPLGGDLGSPLHF.

The chain combines TRBV5-1 with TRBJ2-3; D possibly corresponds to TRBD2 (6 bases). Trimming took 3 bases from V and 0 from J, leaving 11 bases between them. CDR1 is SGHRS and CDR2 is YFSETQ in the germline V gene. The CDR3 contains 15 residues. The CDR3 DNA sequence: TGCGCCAGCAGCTCGTGGGGACTCAGCACAGATACGCAGTATTTT. Protein product: CASSSWGLSTDTQYF.

The rearrangement joins TRBV28 to TRBJ2-1, with TRBD2 as a possible D gene (7 bases). V was clipped by 6 bases and J by 5 bases, with 14 bases between them. Per the germline V gene, CDR1 is MDHEN and CDR2 is SYDVKM. The CDR3 totals 14 residues. The CDR3 sequence: CASSWGGAHNEQFF. As DNA, the CDR3 is TGTGCCAGCAGCTGGGGGGGGGCCCACAATGAGCAGTTCTTC.

The rearrangement uses TRBV6-5 and TRBJ1-1; D gene unclear. This CDR3 is built from 14 residues. Looked up from germline, CDR1 is MNHEY and CDR2 is SVGAGI. V shed 2 bases and J shed 4 bases, with 11 bases lying between them. CDR3 nucleotide sequence: TGTGCCAGCAGTTACCGCACGTTGAGCACTGAAGCTTTCTTT. Its protein is CASSYRTLSTEAFF.

The chain links TRBV28 to TRBJ1-5; 7 bases align to TRBD1. CDR1 is MDHEN and CDR2 is SYDVKM in the germline V gene. The V and J ends lost 4 bases and 11 bases, in that order; junction bases with no gene match: 14. CDR3 size: 15 residues. In nucleotides, the CDR3 is TGTGCCAGCAGTTGGGGACAGCGAGCCGTGATGGCCCAGCATTTT. It codes for CASSWGQRAVMAQHF. Together with reference TRBV28 and TRBJ1-5, the CDR3 gives the full variable domain: DVKVTQSSRYLVKRTGEKVFLECVQDMDHENMFWYRQDPGLGLRLIYFSYDVKMKEKGDIPEGYSVSREKKERFSLILESASTNQTSMYLCASSWGQRAVMAQHFGDGTRLSIL.

The chain recombines TRBV5-5 with TRBJ2-7, with 7 positions matching TRBD1. J lost 2 bases, V lost 8 bases, and 7 bases had no gene match. The CDR3 runs 13 residues. Germline V gives CDR1 SGHKS, CDR2 YYEKEE (reference sequence). The CDR3 nucleotides read TGTGCCAGTTTCGTCCAGGGGGCCTACGAGCAGTACTTC. Amino acid sequence: CASFVQGAYEQYF.

This clone has only a few counts. This CDR3 is CASSETGGYGYTF. The CDR3 nucleotides are TGTGCCAGCAGTGAGACAGGGGGGTATGGCTACACCTTC. The chain carries TRBV6-5 and TRBJ1-2; 9 positions match TRBD1. The junction had 3 bases not matched to a gene; V was cut back by 5 bases and J by 5 bases. Per the germline V gene, CDR1 is MNHEY and CDR2 is SVGAGI. The CDR3 loop spans 13 amino acids.

This chain connects TRBV5-6 to TRBJ2-3; TRBD2 aligns across 8 bases. Trimming cost V 4 bases and J 5 bases; bases outside gene matches: 6. This CDR3 is 14 amino acids long. Germline V CDR1 and CDR2: SGHDT, YYEEEE. The chain's CDR3 is CASSHGGALDTQYF. Here the CDR3 DNA reads TGTGCCAGCAGCCACGGGGGGGCCCTAGATACGCAGTATTTT.

The chain links TRBV4-2 to TRBJ1-3; possible D gene TRBD1, 6 bases. This CDR3 spans 15 amino acids. V was clipped by 4 bases and J by 7 bases, with 17 bases between them. CDR1 and CDR2 from the germline V gene are LGHNA and YNFKEQ. CDR3 sequence: CASSPGAGASNTIYF. The DNA of the CDR3 is TGTGCCAGCAGCCCCGGCGCAGGGGCTAGTAACACCATATATTTT.